The 14 T cell receptor beta chains given below trace back to one sample, sequenced in a study of blood T cell repertoires in COVID-19. Libraries were prepared by immunoSEQ multiplex PCR; TCRdb keeps only in-frame clonotypes and omits some of them. In the table there are 120,000 to 150,000 clones, more than 80% of which are singletons. The sequenced material came from peripheral blood. These receptors came from a human donor in a cohort sampled during active COVID-19.

The rearrangement links TRBV9 to TRBJ2-7, with D possibly being TRBD2 (5 bases). The CDR3 spans 13 residues. Germline values: CDR1 SGDLS, CDR2 YYNGEE. The ends were cut back, 4 bases at V and 6 bases at J, with 14 bases in the middle. CDR3 in amino acids: CASSLEGAGEQYF. Here the CDR3 DNA reads TGTGCCAGCAGCCTCGAGGGAGCCGGCGAGCAGTACTTC.

This chain links TRBV19 with TRBJ2-7, with D maybe TRBD1 (6 bases). Germline CDR1 reads LNHDA; CDR2 reads SQIVND (reference sequence). The CDR3 has 15 amino acids. Trimming cost V 5 bases and J 0 bases, with 14 bases left between them. The CDR3 sequence is CASSGTGQLSYEQYF. For the CDR3, the DNA is TGTGCCAGTAGTGGGACCGGACAGCTCTCCTACGAGCAGTACTTC.

The rearrangement links TRBV5-1 to TRBJ2-2; 7 positions agree with TRBD1. The trim removed 7 bases at V and 0 bases at J, leaving 6 bases unmatched. The CDR3 covers 15 residues. Germline CDR1 and CDR2: SGHRS and YFSETQ. Here the CDR3 DNA reads TGCGCCAGCTGGCCCGGGACAGCGAACACCGGGGAGCTGTTTTTT. Residues: CASWPGTANTGELFF.

J is TRBJ2-7 and V is TRBV6-5, with D possibly matching TRBD1 (5 bases). CDR3 length: 15 amino acids. Germline-derived CDR1 and CDR2 are MNHEY and SVGAGI. Trimming stripped 0 bases from V and 2 bases from J, with 11 bases between. As DNA, the CDR3 is TGTGCCAGCAGTTACTCGGGGCAGGTTGCCTACGAGCAGTACGTC. This sequence encodes CASSYSGQVAYEQYV.

The V call is TRBV6-2 or TRBV6-3, the J call TRBJ2-7, with a possible D match to TRBD2 (6 bases). The CDR3 is 14 amino acids. V lost 5 bases and J lost 5, with 16 bases in between. Germline CDR1 MNHEY, CDR2 SVGEGT. The CDR3 is CASSGAGSGDEQYV. The CDR3 DNA reads as TGTGCCAGCAGTGGGGCGGGAAGCGGCGACGAGCAGTACGTC.

This chain connects TRBV2 to TRBJ2-7; tentative D call: TRBD2 (6 bases). The V and J ends lost 6 bases and 4 bases respectively, with 10 bases between them. Germline V gene data show CDR1 as SNHLY and CDR2 as FYNNEI. This CDR3 region has 12 residues. DNA of the CDR3: TGTGCCAGCAGGGACTACGTTTACGAGCAGTACTTC. Its translation: CASRDYVYEQYF.

The gene calls are TRBV18 and TRBJ2-7; weak D call: TRBD2 (6 bases). CDR3 length: 16 amino acids. From germline, CDR1 is KGHSH and CDR2 LQKENI. The ends were cut back, 6 bases at V and 1 base at J, with 19 bases in the middle. CDR3 residues: CASSPGGLGVSYEQYF. CDR3 coding DNA: TGTGCCAGCTCCCCTGGGGGACTTGGGGTTTCCTACGAGCAGTACTTC.

The rearrangement links TRBV6-5 to TRBJ2-3, with 7 bases fitting TRBD2. This CDR3 region has 15 residues. Germline V gene lookup returns CDR1 MNHEY and CDR2 SVGAGI. V shed 2 bases, J shed 4 bases, and the junction held 6 bases outside the gene matches. This CDR3 reads CASSYRGLPSDTQYF. As DNA, the CDR3 is TGTGCCAGCAGTTACAGGGGACTACCGTCAGATACGCAGTATTTT.

CDR3 in DNA: TGTGCCTGGAGTCACACAGGGATCCAGTACTTC. This gives the protein CAWSHTGIQYF. The genes are TRBV30 and TRBJ2-7; tentative D call: TRBD1 (6 bases). This CDR3 has 11 residues. Germline V gene sequence: CDR1 GTSNPN, CDR2 SVGIG (reference sequence). The germline V and J ends were trimmed by 2 bases and 10 bases, with 12 bases remaining between them.

This clone is medium-sized within its sample. The chain is built from TRBV9 and TRBJ1-2; D remains ambiguous. From germline, CDR1 is SGDLS and CDR2 YYNGEE. V was clipped by 0 bases and J by 0 bases, with 3 bases between them. This CDR3 contains 13 residues. The chain's CDR3 is CASSVDTNYGYTF. The CDR3 nucleotides read TGTGCCAGCAGCGTAGACACTAACTATGGCTACACCTTC.

The gene calls are TRBV6-5 and TRBJ2-7, with D possibly TRBD2 on 6 matching bases. V was clipped by 2 bases and J by 3 bases, with 14 bases between them. Germline CDR1 MNHEY, CDR2 SVGAGI. The CDR3 loop spans 15 amino acids. DNA for the CDR3: TGTGCCAGCAGTTACGGTGCGGGAACGAGCTACGAGCAGTACGTC. Amino acids: CASSYGAGTSYEQYV.

J is TRBJ1-2 and V is TRBV9, with D tentatively TRBD1 (6 bases). V gave up 4 bases and J gave up 1 base, with 8 bases separating them. There are 13 residues in the CDR3. Germline V lookup: CDR1 SGDLS, CDR2 YYNGEE. CDR3 in amino acids: CASSSQGNYGYTF. The DNA for the CDR3 is TGTGCCAGCAGCTCACAGGGTAACTATGGCTACACCTTC.

The chain carries TRBV5-1 and TRBJ1-1; 12 nucleotides line up with TRBD1. Germline V gives CDR1 SGHRS, CDR2 YFSETQ. The ends lost 4 bases at V and 3 bases at J; junction bases unmatched: 7. The CDR3 has 16 residues. CDR3 coding DNA: TGCGCCAGCAGCCGGGGACAGGGGGCGACGTACACTGAAGCTTTCTTT. Translating it yields CASSRGQGATYTEAFF.

This clone was observed once. The chain has TRBV18 and TRBJ1-1, with 7 positions matching TRBD1. Germline assignment: CDR1 KGHSH and CDR2 LQKENI. J lost 9 bases, V lost 5 bases, and 12 bases had no gene match. The CDR3 consists of 14 residues. The DNA for the CDR3 is TGTGCCAGCTCAGCCGGACAGGCCGAGGTGCAAGCTTTCTTT. Translated: CASSAGQAEVQAFF. The variable domain in full, with the rest retrieved from reference TRBV18 and TRBJ1-1, is NAGVMQNPRHLVRRRGQEARLRCSPMKGHSHVYWYRQLPEEGLKFMVYLQKENIIDESGMPKERFSAEFPKEGPSILRIQQVVRGDSAAYFCASSAGQAEVQAFFGQGTRLTVV.